This T cell receptor beta chain appears in the sequencing data of a study of T cells in Graves' hyperthyroidism and ophthalmopathy. Study-level findings and limits: In the blood, most expanded thyroid clonotypes above 0.001 appeared as well.

This CDR3 has 14 residues. Germline CDR1 and CDR2: ENHRY and SYGVKD. This clonotype was seen once. Its antigen is currently unknown. One end of the junction is discordant with germline, which a read error may explain. Newly diagnosed hyperthyroidism, duration under 2 months, in patients aged 18 to 65. PBMCs were derived from about 10 ml fresh peripheral blood. Amplified TCR beta CDR3 regions came from RNA transcripts. The HTBI primer set drove a first-round RT-PCR of the TCR CDR3. TCRdb redid the calling of the multiplex PCR reads with MiXCR, one entry per CDR3 protein. The table lists hundreds of thousands of distinct CDR3 sequences, over 35% of them singletons.

The clonotype originates from a man younger than 35 with Graves' hyperthyroidism. What was sequenced was blood. This chain links TRBV10-3 with TRBJ1-2, with 7 bases aligning to TRBD1. The CDR3 DNA reads TGTGCCATCAGTGAGGACAGGGTTAACCATGGCTACACCTTC. Translated: CAISEDRVNHGYTF.